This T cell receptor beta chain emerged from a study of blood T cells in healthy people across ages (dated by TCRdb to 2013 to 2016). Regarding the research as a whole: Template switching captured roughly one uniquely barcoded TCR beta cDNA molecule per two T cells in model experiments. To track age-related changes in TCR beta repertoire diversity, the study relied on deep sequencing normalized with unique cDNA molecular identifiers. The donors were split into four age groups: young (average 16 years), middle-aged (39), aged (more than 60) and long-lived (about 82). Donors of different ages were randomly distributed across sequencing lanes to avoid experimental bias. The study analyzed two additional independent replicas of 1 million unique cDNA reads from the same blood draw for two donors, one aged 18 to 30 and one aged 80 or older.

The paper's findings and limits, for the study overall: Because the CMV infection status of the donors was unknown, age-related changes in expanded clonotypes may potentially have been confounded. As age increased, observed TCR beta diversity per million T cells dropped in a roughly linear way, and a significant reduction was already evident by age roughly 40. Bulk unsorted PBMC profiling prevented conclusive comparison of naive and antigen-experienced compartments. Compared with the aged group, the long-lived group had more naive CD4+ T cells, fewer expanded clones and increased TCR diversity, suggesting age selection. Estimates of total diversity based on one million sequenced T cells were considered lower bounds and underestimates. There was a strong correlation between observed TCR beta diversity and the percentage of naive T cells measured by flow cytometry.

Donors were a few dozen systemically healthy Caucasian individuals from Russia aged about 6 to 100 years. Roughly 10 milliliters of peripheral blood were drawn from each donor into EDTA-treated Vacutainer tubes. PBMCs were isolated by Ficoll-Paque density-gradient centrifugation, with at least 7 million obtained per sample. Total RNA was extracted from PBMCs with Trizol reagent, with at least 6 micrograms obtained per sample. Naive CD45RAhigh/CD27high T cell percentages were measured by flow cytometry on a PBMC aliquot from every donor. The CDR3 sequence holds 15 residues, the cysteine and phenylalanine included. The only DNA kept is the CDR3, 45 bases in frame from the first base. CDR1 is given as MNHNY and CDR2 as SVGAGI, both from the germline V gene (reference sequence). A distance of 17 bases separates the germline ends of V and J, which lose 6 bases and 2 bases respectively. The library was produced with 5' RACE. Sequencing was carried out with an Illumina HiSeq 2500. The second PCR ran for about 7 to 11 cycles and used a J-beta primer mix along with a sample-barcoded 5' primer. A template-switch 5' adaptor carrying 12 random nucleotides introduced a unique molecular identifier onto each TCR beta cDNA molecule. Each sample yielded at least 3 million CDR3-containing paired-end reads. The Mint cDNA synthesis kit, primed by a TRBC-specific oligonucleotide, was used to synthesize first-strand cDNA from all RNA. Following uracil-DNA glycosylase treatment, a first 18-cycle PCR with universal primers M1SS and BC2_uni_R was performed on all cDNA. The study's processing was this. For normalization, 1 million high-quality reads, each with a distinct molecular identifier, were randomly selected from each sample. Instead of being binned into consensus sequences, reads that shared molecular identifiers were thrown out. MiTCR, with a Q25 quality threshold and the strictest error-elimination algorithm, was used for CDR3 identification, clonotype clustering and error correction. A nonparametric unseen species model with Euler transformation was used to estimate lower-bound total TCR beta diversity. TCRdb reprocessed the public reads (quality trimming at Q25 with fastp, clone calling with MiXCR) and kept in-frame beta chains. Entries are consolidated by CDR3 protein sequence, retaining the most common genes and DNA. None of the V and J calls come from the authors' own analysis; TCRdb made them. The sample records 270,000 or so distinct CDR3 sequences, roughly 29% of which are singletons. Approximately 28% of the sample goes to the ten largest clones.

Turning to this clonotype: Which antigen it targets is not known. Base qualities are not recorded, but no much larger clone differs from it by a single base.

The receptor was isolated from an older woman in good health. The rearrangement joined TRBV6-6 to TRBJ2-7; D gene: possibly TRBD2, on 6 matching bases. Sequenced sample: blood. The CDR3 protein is CASSRPPGLPYEQYF. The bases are TGTGCCAGCAGCAGACCCCCGGGACTTCCCTACGAGCAGTACTTC.